Here is one T cell receptor (beta chain) with its context. No antigen is known for it. A read error is possible here, since a much larger clone lies one base away. Via MiXCR, TCRdb re-called the RT-PCR reads, giving one row per CDR3 protein. The data contain about 700,000 distinct CDR3 sequences, approximately 13% of them singletons. CDR3 length equals 14 residues. Germline V gene lookup returns CDR1 SGDLS and CDR2 YYNGEE. V was pared by 7 bases and J by 8 bases, with 18 bases between. This sample is drawn from a study of response to subunit inactivated influenza vaccine. General study results and limits: Each seasonal influenza vaccination, the authors suggested, recruits few new T cells.

V is TRBV9 and J is TRBJ1-4, with D perhaps matching TRBD1 (5 bases). The starting material was PBMCs from blood, obtained less than 15 days before vaccination. This receptor was taken from a man aged 50 to 60 who received an inactivated influenza vaccine. DNA of the CDR3: TGTGCCAGCGGACTCACAGGTACTAGCGAAAAACTGTTTTTT. Translating gives CASGLTGTSEKLFF.